Presented here are 11 T cell receptor beta chains from one specimen sequenced in a study of T cells in Graves' hyperthyroidism and ophthalmopathy. Amplification targeted TCR beta CDR3 regions from RNA transcripts. HTBI primers were the set used in a first-round RT-PCR of the TCR CDR3. MiXCR was run by TCRdb on the multiplex PCR reads, yielding one entry per CDR3 protein. Of under 350,000 distinct CDR3 sequences in the sample, 15% to 20% are singletons; the top ten hold about 50%. Sequenced: blood. The receptors shown here come from an older woman with Graves' ophthalmopathy.

The chain employs TRBV10-3 and TRBJ1-5; 7 positions agree with TRBD1. The J segment lost 5 bases and the V segment lost 10 bases, leaving 8 bases of the junction unmatched. Germline assignment: CDR1 ENHRY and CDR2 SYGVKD. CDR3 size: 13 residues. This CDR3 is CANRDSLDQPQHF. Here the CDR3 DNA reads TGTGCCAATAGGGACAGTCTCGATCAGCCCCAGCATTTT.

The chain recombines TRBV14 with TRBJ1-2; D is unclear. The CDR3 contains 12 residues. V lost 2 bases and J lost 8, with 9 bases in between. Germline V CDR1 and CDR2: SGHDN, FVKESK. The CDR3 region has the DNA TGTGCCAGCAGCCAAACCGGGCCCGGCTACACCTTC. Its protein product is CASSQTGPGYTF.

Turning to this clonotype: Mismatch with germline at one junction end may stem from a read error. The chain uses TRBV4-3 and TRBJ2-1, with 13 positions matching TRBD2. The germline V gene encodes CDR1 LGHNA and CDR2 YSLEER. This CDR3 contains 18 residues. CDR3 DNA sequence: TGCGCCAGCAGCCAAGATGGGGGACTAGCGGGATTATACAATGAGCAGCTCTTC. Protein sequence: CASSQDGGLAGLYNEQLF.

The sample holds many counts of this clonotype. The rearrangement joins TRBV5-1 to TRBJ1-1; maybe TRBD1 (6 bases). Germline V gene data show CDR1 as SGHRS and CDR2 as YFSETQ. V lost 0 bases to trimming and J lost 0 bases, with 24 bases between them. The CDR3 has 20 amino acids. The CDR3 coding sequence is TGCGCCAGCAGCTTGGAGCCCCCCCGGACAGCCTATACTATGAACACTGAAGCTTTCTTT. Residues: CASSLEPPRTAYTMNTEAFF.

On this clonotype itself: Compared with germline, one end of the junction differs, possibly owing to a read error. This chain uses TRBV3-1 with TRBJ2-4, with D tentatively TRBD1 (5 bases). CDR3 length: 15 amino acids. In germline, CDR1 is LGHDT, CDR2 YNNKEL (reference sequence). The CDR3 loop reads CASSQTGKAKNVQYF. CDR3 sequence (DNA): TGTGCCAGCAGCCAAACAGGAAAAGCCAAAAACGTTCAGTACTTC. Filled out from reference TRBV3-1 and TRBJ2-4, the complete variable domain reads DTAVSQTPKYLVTQMGNDKSIKCEQNLGHDTMYWYKQDSKKFLKIMFSYNNKELIINETVPNRFSPKSPDKAHLNLHINSLELGDSAVYFCASSQTGKAKNVQYFGAGTRLSVL.

This chain links TRBV4-1 with TRBJ2-3; 11 bases are shared with TRBD1. The germline V gene has CDR1 MGHRA and CDR2 YSYEKL. The CDR3 extends over 16 amino acids. Trimming removed 4 bases from V and 3 bases from J; junction bases left unmatched: 6. The CDR3, as DNA: TGCGCCAGCAGCCTCCAGGGACAGGGGGATACAGATACGCAGTATTTT. It translates to CASSLQGQGDTDTQYF.

The J gene is TRBJ2-1, the V gene TRBV25-1, with 10 nucleotides matching TRBD1. Germline CDR1 reads MGHDK; CDR2 reads SYGVNS. The CDR3 has 16 amino acids. Trimming cost V 6 bases and J 1 base; bases outside gene matches: 6. The CDR3 DNA reads TGTGCCAGCAGAACCCGGGGACAGGGGTCCTACAATGAGCAGTTCTTC. This encodes CASRTRGQGSYNEQFF.

At least ten counts were recorded for this clonotype. The V gene is TRBV12-3 or TRBV12-4, the J gene TRBJ1-2; D is uncertain. V dropped 3 bases and J dropped 3 bases, with 14 bases sitting between them. This CDR3 is built from 15 residues. As DNA, the CDR3 is TGTGCCAGCAGTTTTTCGGGCCTACTAGACTATGGCTACACCTTC. Protein product: CASSFSGLLDYGYTF.

This clonotype was detected ten times or more. The rearrangement uses TRBV7-2 and TRBJ2-7; D call uncertain. The CDR3 has 14 residues. V was pared by 5 bases and J by 2 bases, with 13 bases between. Germline V gene lookup returns CDR1 SGHTA and CDR2 FQGNSA. Here the CDR3 DNA reads TGTGCCAGCAGCCCCATCACGGGCCCCTACGAGCAGTACTTC. It yields the protein CASSPITGPYEQYF.

There are many counts of this clonotype. The genes are TRBV12-3 or TRBV12-4 and TRBJ1-5; D not resolved. This CDR3 is built from 14 residues. V was pared by 6 bases and J by 4 bases, with 13 bases between. The chain's CDR3 is CASRGQATNQPQHF. The CDR3 nucleotides read TGTGCCAGCAGGGGTCAAGCGACGAATCAGCCCCAGCATTTT.

This clonotype was observed many times. V and J are TRBV7-8 and TRBJ1-2; D gene uncertain. This CDR3 contains 14 residues. Germline V gene sequence: CDR1 SGHVS, CDR2 FQNEAQ. Trimming stripped 2 bases from V and 1 base from J, with 8 bases between. The chain's CDR3 is CASSLQWDNYGYTF. The CDR3 nucleotides read TGTGCCAGCAGCTTACAGTGGGATAACTATGGCTACACCTTC.